This is a list of T cell receptor beta chains from one sample in a study of blood T cell repertoires in COVID-19. The protocol was immunoSEQ multiplex PCR, while the TCRdb copy is restricted to in-frame clones and leaves out a portion. Of some 170,000 clones detected, approximately 84% appear once; the ten largest clones hold less than 1.5%. The sample was PBMCs or T cells enriched from blood (not recorded which). The receptors here all came from a human donor with acute COVID-19. The donor label of this sample is uncertain. The CDR3 runs from the conserved cysteine through the conserved F or W. The order of the fields is J gene, D gene, V gene, clone size, CDR3 protein, CDR3 DNA. D genes are given only for firm matches. Clone size is not always given. Where it is, it says once, few, many or a class for expanded clones.

TRBJ1-2	TRBD1	TRBV7-9	.	CASSFRGRDYGYTF	TGTGCCAGCAGCTTCAGGGGGCGCGACTATGGCTACACCTTC
TRBJ1-2	.	TRBV2	.	CASSEIRAGYTF	TGTGCCAGCAGTGAAATTAGAGCCGGCTACACCTTC
TRBJ1-2	.	TRBV5-1	.	CASSYRDGMAYTF	TGCGCCAGCAGCTACAGGGATGGTATGGCTTATACCTTC
TRBJ1-2	.	TRBV11-2	.	CASSPGTEYGYTF	TGTGCCAGCAGCCCCGGGACTGAGTATGGCTACACCTTC
TRBJ2-4	TRBD1	TRBV28	.	CASGRDRVLFNIQYF	TGTGCCAGCGGCCGGGACAGGGTTCTGTTTAACATTCAGTACTTC
TRBJ2-5	.	TRBV3-1/TRBV3-2	.	CASSQEWASGQRGETQYF	TGTGCCAGCAGCCAAGAGTGGGCTAGCGGCCAGAGGGGGGAGACCCAGTACTTC
TRBJ2-1	.	TRBV6-5	.	CASNLEAYNEQFF	TGTGCCAGCAACCTTGAGGCTTACAATGAGCAGTTCTTC
TRBJ1-2	.	TRBV6-5	once	CASSYGGRRVGYTF	TGTGCCAGCAGTTACGGTGGAAGGCGGGTTGGCTACACCTTC
TRBJ1-4	TRBD1	TRBV12-5	.	CASGLDGTGGYEKLFF	TGTGCTAGTGGTTTGGACGGGACAGGGGGGTATGAAAAACTGTTTTTT
TRBJ1-4	TRBD1	TRBV28	.	CASSPQGANEKLFF	TGTGCCAGCAGTCCACAGGGGGCTAATGAAAAACTGTTTTTT
TRBJ2-4	TRBD2	TRBV30	.	CAWRNGGDIQYF	TGTGCCTGGAGGAATGGGGGGGACATTCAGTACTTC
TRBJ2-2	TRBD2	TRBV3-1/TRBV3-2	once	CASSQRVRGKNTGELFF	TGTGCCAGCAGCCAAAGGGTGCGGGGGAAGAACACCGGGGAGCTGTTTTTT
TRBJ1-5	.	TRBV7-9	.	CASSVGGDQPQHF	TGTGCCAGCAGCGTGGGAGGGGATCAGCCCCAGCATTTT
TRBJ2-4	.	TRBV11-2	.	CASSQVRSLAKNIQYF	TGTGCCAGCAGCCAAGTAAGATCACTAGCCAAAAACATTCAGTACTTC
TRBJ2-1	.	TRBV9	.	CASSVTLDSVNNEQFF	TGTGCCAGCAGCGTAACGTTAGACAGCGTAAACAATGAGCAGTTCTTC
TRBJ1-3	.	TRBV14	.	CASSQLVSGRRNTIYF	TGTGCCAGCAGCCAACTTGTCTCAGGGCGAAGAAACACCATATATTTT
TRBJ1-1	TRBD1	TRBV10-3	.	CAISGGTGVNTEAFF	TGTGCCATCAGTGGGGGGACAGGGGTAAACACTGAAGCTTTCTTT
TRBJ2-6	TRBD2	TRBV19	.	CASSIHASGGNSGANVLTF	TGTGCCAGTAGTATACATGCTAGCGGGGGCAACTCTGGGGCCAACGTCCTGACTTTC
TRBJ2-2	TRBD1	TRBV5-8	.	CASSPTGPITGELFF	TGTGCCAGCAGCCCGACAGGGCCCATCACCGGGGAGCTGTTTTTT
TRBJ1-2	.	TRBV9	.	CASSAGDIPDYTF	TGTGCCAGCAGCGCCGGGGACATCCCAGACTACACCTTC
TRBJ1-2	.	TRBV29-1	.	CSVVVAGAVDGYTF	TGCAGCGTTGTCGTGGCAGGGGCGGTAGATGGCTACACCTTC
TRBJ2-7	TRBD2	TRBV7-8	once	CASSLTRLAGSYEQYF	TGTGCCAGCAGTTTAACTCGACTAGCGGGATCCTACGAGCAGTACTTC